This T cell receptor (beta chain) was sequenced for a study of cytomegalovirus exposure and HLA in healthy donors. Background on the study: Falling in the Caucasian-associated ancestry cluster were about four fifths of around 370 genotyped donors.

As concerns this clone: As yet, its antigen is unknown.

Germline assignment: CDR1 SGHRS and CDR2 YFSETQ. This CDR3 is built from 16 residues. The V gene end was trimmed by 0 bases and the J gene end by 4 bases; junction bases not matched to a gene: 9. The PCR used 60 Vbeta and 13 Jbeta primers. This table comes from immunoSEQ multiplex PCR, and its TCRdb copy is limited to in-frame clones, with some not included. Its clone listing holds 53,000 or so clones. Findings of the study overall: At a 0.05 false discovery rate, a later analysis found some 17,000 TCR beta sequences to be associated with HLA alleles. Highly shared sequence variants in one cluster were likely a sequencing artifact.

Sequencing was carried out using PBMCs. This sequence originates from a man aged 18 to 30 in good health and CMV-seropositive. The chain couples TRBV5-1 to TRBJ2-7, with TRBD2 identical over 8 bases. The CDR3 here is CASSLGGREGRYEQYF. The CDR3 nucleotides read TGCGCCAGCAGCTTGGGAGGTCGGGAGGGCAGATACGAGCAGTACTTC.